This TCR beta chain originates from a study of T cell responses to AZD1222 COVID-19 vaccine. Sequenced by immunoSEQ multiplex PCR; TCRdb stores in-frame clones only, minus some. Altogether 130,000 to 150,000 clones are present, roughly nine tenths being singletons, with the ten largest covering roughly 1.7%. The specimen was peripheral blood, collected on day 0 of AZD1222 vaccination. The TCR comes from an adult in good health.

CDR3 region: CATATVTGELFF. DNA for the CDR3: TGTGCCACCGCGACAGTCACCGGGGAGCTGTTTTTT. This rearrangement joins TRBV24-1 to TRBJ2-2, with D maybe TRBD1 (5 bases). Trimming stripped 9 bases from V and 4 bases from J, with 8 bases between. This CDR3 comprises 12 residues. Germline CDR1 reads KGHDR; CDR2 reads SFDVKD.